One sample yielded the 32 T cell receptor beta chains listed below, sequenced in a study of blood T cell repertoires in COVID-19. Some clones are missing from TCRdb's copy, which holds only in-frame ones; the method was immunoSEQ multiplex PCR. The sample has around 57,000 clones; more than 65% are singletons. The sample comprised peripheral blood. The receptors originated from a woman between 70 and 85 years old with acute or convalescent COVID-19.

A single count supports this clone. This sequence joins TRBV5-1 and TRBJ2-5, with D possibly matching TRBD1 (6 bases). Germline V gene sequence: CDR1 SGHRS, CDR2 YFSETQ. This CDR3 has 14 amino acids. V was shortened by 1 base and J by 2 bases, with 9 bases between the two germline ends. This chain's CDR3 is CASSLFGTQETQYF. As DNA, the CDR3 is TGCGCCAGCAGCTTGTTTGGGACACAAGAGACCCAGTACTTC.

V and J are TRBV28 and TRBJ2-3; possibly TRBD2 for D (7 bases). Germline V gene lookup returns CDR1 MDHEN and CDR2 SYDVKM. V dropped 7 bases and J dropped 3 bases, with 17 bases sitting between them. The CDR3 spans 15 residues. The CDR3 sequence: CASIPLGGATDTQYF. Here the CDR3 DNA reads TGTGCCAGCATTCCTCTTGGGGGGGCAACAGATACGCAGTATTTT.

This chain joins TRBV30 and TRBJ2-1; D remains ambiguous. V gave up 1 base and J gave up 6 bases, with 13 bases separating them. The germline V gene encodes CDR1 GTSNPN and CDR2 SVGIG (reference sequence). CDR3 size: 14 residues. The CDR3 here is CAWSEIRRVNEQFF. The DNA of the CDR3 is TGTGCCTGGAGTGAAATCCGCCGGGTCAATGAGCAGTTCTTC.

In DNA form, the CDR3 reads TGTGCCAGCAGCCCCCGGGACTCCCAAGTTACGTACTTC. Translation: CASSPRDSQVTYF. The chain recombines TRBV6-6 with TRBJ2-7; D perhaps matches TRBD2 (6 bases). CDR3 length: 13 residues. The germline CDR1 and CDR2 sequences are MNHNY and SVGAGI (reference sequence). Trimming removed 6 bases at V and 12 bases at J, with 21 bases between.

The rearrangement joins TRBV2 to TRBJ2-3; 15 bases fit TRBD2. Germline V gene data show CDR1 as SNHLY and CDR2 as FYNNEI. The CDR3 loop spans 18 amino acids. The J segment lost 4 bases and the V segment lost 5 bases, leaving 10 bases of the junction unmatched. The CDR3 region is CASSLSGTSGGWSDTQYF. The CDR3 coding sequence is TGTGCCAGCAGTCTTTCCGGGACTAGCGGGGGGTGGTCAGATACGCAGTATTTT.

The CDR3 reads CASSLTEASTDTQYF. The CDR3 DNA reads as TGTGCCAGCAGCTTGACGGAGGCTAGCACAGATACGCAGTATTTT. The chain links TRBV5-6 to TRBJ2-3, with D perhaps TRBD2 (5 bases). CDR1 is SGHDT and CDR2 is YYEEEE in the germline V gene. The ends were cut back, 1 base at V and 0 bases at J, with 9 bases in the middle. The CDR3 length is 15 residues.

V gene TRBV19 combines with J gene TRBJ1-2; TRBD1 matches 8 bases. CDR1 and CDR2 from the germline V gene are LNHDA and SQIVND (reference sequence). The CDR3 length is 15 residues. The trim removed 6 bases at V and 3 bases at J, leaving 9 bases unmatched. CDR3 nucleotide sequence: TGTGCCAGTAGGAGACCCGACAGGGGAGACTATGGCTACACCTTC. Translating gives CASRRPDRGDYGYTF.

The chain joins TRBV4-3 to TRBJ1-2; TRBD1 agrees at 9 bases. Germline lookup yields CDR1 LGHNA and CDR2 YSLEER. V lost 3 bases and J lost 10; bases outside the gene matches: 3. The CDR3 is 12 residues long. The CDR3 spells CASSQVQGAYTF. The DNA for the CDR3 is TGCGCCAGCAGCCAGGTACAGGGGGCCTACACCTTC.

The chain uses TRBV5-1 and TRBJ2-7, with 7 positions matching TRBD1. The V and J ends lost 4 bases and 0 bases, in that order; junction bases with no gene match: 10. The germline CDR1 and CDR2 sequences are SGHRS and YFSETQ. This CDR3 region has 16 residues. The CDR3 is CASSPRPGTVSYEQYF. The DNA of the CDR3 is TGCGCCAGCAGCCCGCGGCCGGGGACAGTCTCCTACGAGCAGTACTTC. Full variable domain (remainder filled in from reference TRBV5-1 and TRBJ2-7): KAGVTQTPRYLIKTRGQQVTLSCSPISGHRSVSWYQQTPGQGLQFLFEYFSETQRNKGNFPGRFSGRQFSNSRSEMNVSTLELGDSALYLCASSPRPGTVSYEQYFGPGTRLTVT.

This sequence joins TRBV3-1 (or the pseudogene TRBV3-2) and TRBJ2-5; 7 bases match TRBD2. CDR1 is LGHDT, CDR2 YNNKEL, per germline (reference sequence). Losses at the gene ends were 4 bases for V and 3 bases for J; bases not matched to a gene: 11. The CDR3 is made up of 16 amino acids. The CDR3 is CASSLYGTTTEETQYF. The CDR3 bases are TGTGCCAGCAGCCTATATGGGACTACCACGGAAGAGACCCAGTACTTC.

This rearrangement joins TRBV7-9 to TRBJ2-3, with TRBD1 identical over 7 bases. The CDR3 has 13 residues. Germline values: CDR1 SEHNR, CDR2 FQNEAQ (reference sequence). V dropped 5 bases and J dropped 6; count of bases not matched to a gene: 5. This chain's CDR3 is CASSQSTGDTQYF. Written as DNA, the CDR3 is TGTGCCAGCAGCCAATCGACAGGGGATACGCAGTATTTT.

The genes are TRBV27 and TRBJ1-2; 11 bases line up with TRBD1. The germline CDR1 and CDR2 sequences are MNHEY and SMNVEV (reference sequence). CDR3 size: 15 residues. With V trimmed by 7 bases and J by 6 bases, 10 bases remained unmatched. The CDR3 DNA sequence: TGTGCCAGCAAGGCCGGACAGGGGGCAGCGGATGGCTACACCTTC. It is translated as CASKAGQGAADGYTF.

The chain has TRBV6-5 and TRBJ1-2; 8 bases match TRBD1. CDR3 length: 14 residues. Germline CDR1 MNHEY, CDR2 SVGAGI. The junction had 11 bases not matched to a gene; V was cut back by 6 bases and J by 8 bases. This CDR3 is CASRFPGQASGYTF. The CDR3 DNA reads TGTGCCAGCAGATTCCCGGGACAGGCGTCCGGCTACACCTTC.

This rearrangement joins TRBV18 to TRBJ1-1; TRBD1 aligns across 7 bases. There are 15 residues in the CDR3. The germline CDR1 and CDR2 sequences are KGHSH and LQKENI. V lost 2 bases to trimming and J lost 5 bases; unmatched junction nucleotides: 8. The CDR3 DNA is TGTGCCAGCTCACCAGAACAGGGGCGCTCGACTGAAGCTTTCTTT. Protein: CASSPEQGRSTEAFF.

The CDR3 is CASRRQGSGDTQYF. CDR3 bases: TGCGCCAGCAGACGACAGGGGTCCGGAGATACGCAGTATTTT. The chain links TRBV4-1 to TRBJ2-3, with 8 bases identical to TRBD1. This CDR3 has 14 residues. Per the germline V gene, CDR1 is MGHRA and CDR2 is YSYEKL. V gave up 6 bases and J gave up 5 bases; unmatched junction bases: 7.

The chain is built from TRBV5-6 and TRBJ1-2; D is unresolved. Between the trimmed V and J ends, which lost 4 bases and 8 bases, there was a span of 12 bases. Germline V gene sequence: CDR1 SGHDT, CDR2 YYEEEE. This CDR3 is 12 amino acids long. Here the CDR3 DNA reads TGTGCCAGCAGCCGGGAGGCGGGCGGCTACACCTTC. Protein sequence: CASSREAGGYTF. The entire variable domain, with the rest obtained from reference TRBV5-6 and TRBJ1-2, is as follows: DAGVTQSPTHLIKTRGQQVTLRCSPKSGHDTVSWYQQALGQGPQFIFQYYEEEERQRGNFPDRFSGHQFPNYSSELNVNALLLGDSALYLCASSREAGGYTFGSGTRLTVV.

The rearrangement uses TRBV7-9 and TRBJ2-3; 7 nucleotides align to TRBD2. The V gene end was trimmed by 11 bases and the J gene end by 9 bases; junction bases not matched to a gene: 17. From germline, CDR1 is SEHNR and CDR2 FQNEAQ (reference sequence). The CDR3 spans 14 residues. CDR3 nucleotide sequence: TGTGCCGGAATGAGCGGGGAGGGTGTCCTGACGCAGTATTTT. Translated, it gives CAGMSGEGVLTQYF.

This clone has more than one count but fewer than ten. V and J are TRBV3-1 (or the pseudogene TRBV3-2) and TRBJ1-3; weak D call: TRBD1 (6 bases). Trimming removed 1 base from V and 4 bases from J, with 20 bases in between. CDR1 and CDR2 from the germline V gene are LGHDT and YNNKEL (reference sequence). This CDR3 has 18 residues. The CDR3 sequence: CASSQVGSYRASGNTIYF. For the CDR3, the DNA is TGTGCCAGCAGCCAAGTAGGGTCATACAGGGCGTCGGGAAACACCATATATTTT.

The genes are TRBV5-1 and TRBJ2-7; perhaps TRBD1 as D (5 bases). Trimming took 0 bases from V and 4 from J, leaving 11 bases between them. This CDR3 has 14 residues. Germline CDR1 is SGHRS and CDR2 is YFSETQ. CDR3 protein: CASSLGQIRYEQYF. The CDR3 DNA follows: TGCGCCAGCAGCTTGGGACAGATCCGATACGAGCAGTACTTC.

The chain links TRBV6-6 to TRBJ1-2, with 7 bases fitting TRBD1. CDR1 and CDR2 from the germline V gene are MNHNY and SVGAGI (reference sequence). The V gene end was trimmed by 7 bases and the J gene end by 4 bases; junction bases not matched to a gene: 9. The CDR3 is 14 residues long. The CDR3 DNA reads as TGTGCCAGCACCGTGACCCAGGGGGTCTATGGCTACACCTTC. It specifies CASTVTQGVYGYTF.

The V and J genes are TRBV3-1 (or the pseudogene TRBV3-2) and TRBJ1-1, with 7 bases identical to TRBD1. The CDR3 runs 13 residues. CDR1 LGHDT and CDR2 YNNKEL come from the germline V gene (reference sequence). The trim removed 0 bases at V and 10 bases at J, leaving 5 bases unmatched. CDR3 in amino acids: CASSQEEGASAFF. The CDR3 DNA sequence: TGTGCCAGCAGCCAAGAGGAGGGGGCATCAGCTTTCTTT.

The CDR3 DNA follows: TGTGCCAGCTTCATAACGGACAGAGACTATGGCTACACCTTC. Translation: CASFITDRDYGYTF. The chain is built from TRBV2 and TRBJ1-2, with D perhaps matching TRBD1 (6 bases). The germline V gene encodes CDR1 SNHLY and CDR2 FYNNEI. The CDR3 has 14 amino acids. V was pared by 8 bases and J by 3 bases, with 16 bases between.

The chain links TRBV2 to TRBJ2-2; D possibly corresponds to TRBD2 (5 bases). The CDR3 extends over 15 amino acids. V was cut by 7 bases and J by 0 bases, with 12 bases left in between. Germline CDR1 and CDR2: SNHLY and FYNNEI. DNA for the CDR3: TGTGCCAGCAAGTCTTTCGGGGCGAACACCGGGGAGCTGTTTTTT. Protein: CASKSFGANTGELFF.

The chain links TRBV6-4 to TRBJ2-3; D call uncertain. The CDR3 totals 15 residues. Deletions cut 0 bases from V and 3 bases from J, with 10 bases between. The germline gives CDR1 MRHNA, CDR2 SNTAGT. The CDR3 coding sequence is TGTGCCAGCAGTGACTCACATCCTGCAACAGATACGCAGTATTTT. This gives the protein CASSDSHPATDTQYF.

The V call is TRBV6-5, the J call TRBJ2-5, with D perhaps matching TRBD1 (6 bases). Germline CDR1 and CDR2: MNHEY and SVGAGI. The CDR3 contains 15 residues. V was shortened by 2 bases and J by 3 bases, with 13 bases between the two germline ends. The CDR3 nucleotides read TGTGCCAGCAGTTACACTGTGGGGGCCGAAGAGACCCAGTACTTC. This gives the protein CASSYTVGAEETQYF.

The CDR3 here is CASSLAGGLDTQYF. The CDR3 nucleotides read TGTGCCAGCAGCTTAGCGGGGGGGCTGGATACGCAGTATTTT. The chain employs TRBV7-3 and TRBJ2-3; TRBD2 matches 9 bases. The V gene end was trimmed by 2 bases and the J gene end by 6 bases; junction bases not matched to a gene: 3. The CDR3 sequence is 14 residues long. Germline V gene sequence: CDR1 SGHTA, CDR2 FQGTGA.

The rearrangement links TRBV11-2 to TRBJ2-7; 13 bases line up with TRBD2. CDR1 and CDR2 from the germline V gene are SGHAT and FQNNGV. This CDR3 contains 15 residues. V lost 5 bases to trimming and J lost 3 bases; unmatched junction nucleotides: 4. The CDR3: CASSRTSGGHYEQYF. The CDR3 region has the DNA TGTGCCAGCAGCCGGACTAGCGGGGGACACTACGAGCAGTACTTC.

The chain is built from TRBV3-1 (or the pseudogene TRBV3-2) and TRBJ2-7; 9 positions match TRBD2. Germline V CDR1 and CDR2: LGHDT, YNNKEL (reference sequence). This CDR3 is built from 15 residues. With V trimmed by 3 bases and J by 4 bases, 7 bases remained unmatched. The CDR3 here is CASSQASGVRYEQYF. CDR3 nucleotides: TGTGCCAGCAGCCAGGCTAGCGGGGTTCGATACGAGCAGTACTTC.

This clone was counted a few times. In DNA, the CDR3 is TGTGCCAGCAGCGGCAGACTGGCTCGGGAGACCCAGTACTTC. This encodes CASSGRLARETQYF. The chain employs TRBV7-8 and TRBJ2-5; D unresolved. The CDR3 has 14 amino acids. Germline V gene sequence: CDR1 SGHVS, CDR2 FQNEAQ. Trimming cost V 5 bases and J 5 bases, with 15 bases left between them.

The rearrangement joins TRBV2 to TRBJ1-2; possibly TRBD1 for D (5 bases). This CDR3 contains 12 residues. Trimming left V 6 bases short and J 4 bases short, with 9 bases between. Germline V gene data show CDR1 as SNHLY and CDR2 as FYNNEI. As DNA, the CDR3 is TGTGCCAGCAGGCGACAGATCTATGGCTACACCTTC. Amino acid sequence: CASRRQIYGYTF.

The genes are TRBV7-3 and TRBJ2-3; possible D gene TRBD1, 6 bases. Per the germline V gene, CDR1 is SGHTA and CDR2 is FQGTGA. The CDR3 is 18 amino acids. Trimming left V 0 bases short and J 1 base short, with 17 bases between. The CDR3 spells CASSLTHTTGWGTDTQYF. In DNA, the CDR3 is TGTGCCAGCAGCTTAACGCATACAACAGGGTGGGGCACAGATACGCAGTATTTT.

V and J are TRBV5-1 and TRBJ2-1; 8 bases match TRBD2. This CDR3 has 16 residues. CDR1 SGHRS and CDR2 YFSETQ come from the germline V gene. Trimming removed 3 bases from V and 3 bases from J; junction bases left unmatched: 8. The CDR3 bases are TGCGCCAGCAGCTCGTATCTAGCGGGTCTCTACAATGAGCAGTTCTTC. It translates to CASSSYLAGLYNEQFF.